These T cell receptor beta chains were read from a single sample in a study of blood T cell repertoires in COVID-19. Here immunoSEQ multiplex PCR was the method, and the copy in TCRdb shows in-frame clones only, minus some. This table has roughly 65,000 clones, 86% appearing once. Input material: peripheral blood. The receptors shown here come from a man aged 50 to 59 with acute or convalescent COVID-19. Both conserved end residues are part of each CDR3. A D gene is named only where the DNA matches it firmly. Size tells how often a clone was seen (once, few, many) or the class of an expanded clone, and some rows leave it out.

j_call: TRBJ2-7
v_call: TRBV27
d_call: NA
clone_size: NA
cdr3_aa: CASSLARVGLEQYF
cdr3_nt: TGTGCCAGCAGTTTAGCCAGGGTGGGCCTCGAGCAGTACTTC

j_call: TRBJ2-2
v_call: TRBV10-2
d_call: NA
clone_size: NA
cdr3_aa: CASSEATAGGELFF
cdr3_nt: TGCGCCAGCAGCGAGGCTACCGCCGGCGGGGAGCTGTTTTTT

j_call: TRBJ1-1
v_call: TRBV19
d_call: NA
clone_size: NA
cdr3_aa: CASRKNRATEAFF
cdr3_nt: TGTGCCAGTAGGAAGAACAGGGCGACTGAAGCTTTCTTT

j_call: TRBJ1-2
v_call: TRBV19
d_call: TRBD1
clone_size: once
cdr3_aa: CASSKGTGSNYGYTF
cdr3_nt: TGTGCCAGTAGTAAGGGGACAGGATCTAACTATGGCTACACCTTC

j_call: TRBJ1-2
v_call: TRBV2
d_call: NA
clone_size: NA
cdr3_aa: CASRASETMGGYTF
cdr3_nt: TGTGCCAGCAGGGCGTCCGAGACTATGGGAGGCTACACCTTC

j_call: TRBJ1-4
v_call: TRBV4-1
d_call: TRBD1
clone_size: once
cdr3_aa: CASSQDKGGQGQKLFF
cdr3_nt: TGCGCCAGCAGCCAAGATAAGGGGGGACAGGGACAAAAACTGTTTTTT

j_call: TRBJ2-5
v_call: TRBV19
d_call: TRBD2
clone_size: NA
cdr3_aa: CASSSLAGEETQYF
cdr3_nt: TGTGCCAGTAGTAGCCTAGCGGGAGAGGAGACCCAGTACTTC

j_call: TRBJ1-1
v_call: TRBV3-1/TRBV3-2
d_call: NA
clone_size: NA
cdr3_aa: CASSQAGPLAAFF
cdr3_nt: TGTGCCAGCAGCCAAGCAGGGCCCCTGGCGGCTTTCTTT

j_call: TRBJ2-1
v_call: TRBV11-3
d_call: NA
clone_size: NA
cdr3_aa: CASSFSNEQFF
cdr3_nt: TGTGCCAGCAGCTTCAGCAATGAGCAGTTCTTC

j_call: TRBJ2-7
v_call: TRBV2
d_call: TRBD1
clone_size: NA
cdr3_aa: CASSWDRGQYEQYF
cdr3_nt: TGTGCCAGCAGTTGGGACAGGGGGCAGTACGAGCAGTACTTC

j_call: TRBJ2-2
v_call: TRBV12-3/TRBV12-4
d_call: NA
clone_size: NA
cdr3_aa: CASSPLNTGELFF
cdr3_nt: TGTGCCAGCAGCCCCCTAAACACCGGGGAGCTGTTTTTT

j_call: TRBJ2-7
v_call: TRBV5-4
d_call: TRBD1
clone_size: NA
cdr3_aa: CASSSVAGQAMNEQYF
cdr3_nt: TGTGCCAGCAGCTCCGTTGCCGGACAGGCCATGAACGAGCAGTACTTC

j_call: TRBJ2-7
v_call: TRBV25-1
d_call: NA
clone_size: NA
cdr3_aa: CASSLSGSSYEQYF
cdr3_nt: TGTGCCAGCAGCCTTTCAGGAAGCTCCTACGAGCAGTACTTC

j_call: TRBJ2-7
v_call: TRBV27
d_call: TRBD1
clone_size: NA
cdr3_aa: CASSFKAGGRYEQYF
cdr3_nt: TGTGCCAGCAGTTTTAAGGCAGGGGGCCGATACGAGCAGTACTTC

j_call: TRBJ1-6
v_call: TRBV6-5
d_call: NA
clone_size: NA
cdr3_aa: CASSRKPGSPLHF
cdr3_nt: TGTGCCAGCAGCCGCAAGCCAGGTTCACCCCTCCACTTT

j_call: TRBJ1-5
v_call: TRBV2
d_call: TRBD1
clone_size: many
cdr3_aa: CASSERSPGQGGNQPQHF
cdr3_nt: TGTGCCAGCAGTGAACGATCACCGGGACAGGGTGGCAATCAGCCCCAGCATTTT

j_call: TRBJ1-2
v_call: TRBV25-1
d_call: TRBD1
clone_size: NA
cdr3_aa: CASSGPGQGIYYGYTF
cdr3_nt: TGTGCCAGCAGTGGACCGGGACAGGGAATTTACTATGGCTACACCTTC

j_call: TRBJ2-7
v_call: TRBV2
d_call: NA
clone_size: NA
cdr3_aa: CASSDDSVTYEQYF
cdr3_nt: TGTGCCAGCAGTGATGACAGCGTAACCTACGAGCAGTACTTC